One sample yielded the 24 T cell receptor beta chains listed below, sequenced in a study of CD8+ T cells in alopecia areata. Reverse transcription of extracted RNA yielded cDNA, which provided the sequencing template. This table comes from immunoSEQ multiplex PCR, and its TCRdb copy is limited to in-frame clones, with some not included. The sample has 150,000 to 200,000 clones, 64% seen once; the top ten hold about 1.3%. Treatment given: oral pan-JAK inhibitor, 5-10 mg twice daily. The sequences come from CD4+ T cells sorted from blood, collected around week 50, from a patient treated with tofacitinib. The receptors here all came from a human donor with alopecia areata.

The J gene is TRBJ1-2, the V gene TRBV30; tentative D call: TRBD1 (5 bases). Trimming took off 0 bases at V and 8 bases at J, with 16 bases between the two ends. The CDR3 totals 14 residues. CDR1 GTSNPN and CDR2 SVGIG come from the germline V gene (reference sequence). The CDR3 DNA reads as TGTGCCTGGAGTGTAGTAGGCTGGGGCGGAGGCTACACCTTC. This sequence encodes CAWSVVGWGGGYTF.

The V gene is TRBV30, the J gene TRBJ1-1, with 9 bases aligning to TRBD1. Germline-derived CDR1 and CDR2 are GTSNPN and SVGIG (reference sequence). The CDR3 sequence is 14 residues long. The junction had 5 bases not matched to a gene; V was cut back by 2 bases and J by 4 bases. For the CDR3, the DNA is TGTGCCTGGAGTCGTACAGGGGGCGGCACTGAAGCTTTCTTT. This translates into CAWSRTGGGTEAFF.

The CDR3 loop is CSVVLGSDTQYF. The CDR3 nucleotides are TGCAGCGTTGTCCTGGGGAGTGATACGCAGTATTTT. V and J are TRBV29-1 and TRBJ2-3, with a weak D call TRBD2 (5 bases). This CDR3 is built from 12 residues. The germline V gene has CDR1 SQVTM and CDR2 ANQGSEA. The V and J ends lost 4 bases and 6 bases respectively, with 11 bases between them.

J is TRBJ1-1 and V is TRBV4-2; 7 bases fit TRBD1. Germline values: CDR1 LGHNA, CDR2 YNFKEQ. Trimming at V came to 5 bases and at J to 3 bases, leaving 6 bases not matched to a gene. The CDR3 is 14 residues long. CDR3 nucleotide sequence: TGTGCCAGCAGCTACCCAGGGGGGGACACTGAAGCTTTCTTT. The encoded protein is CASSYPGGDTEAFF.

This chain connects TRBV30 to TRBJ2-3; tentative D call: TRBD2 (5 bases). The CDR3 runs 12 residues. V was pared by 1 base and J by 7 bases, with 9 bases between. Germline CDR1 GTSNPN, CDR2 SVGIG (reference sequence). In DNA, the CDR3 is TGTGCCTGGAGTGGGACTCTCTATACGCAGTATTTT. Its protein is CAWSGTLYTQYF.

The chain has TRBV7-2 and TRBJ2-6; D is unclear. This CDR3 is 15 amino acids long. V lost 2 bases and J 7 bases, leaving 12 bases between the germline ends. Germline-derived CDR1 and CDR2 are SGHTA and FQGNSA. This chain's CDR3 is CASSLWISLANVLTF. The CDR3 DNA sequence: TGTGCCAGCAGCTTATGGATATCTCTCGCCAACGTCCTGACTTTC.

This chain links TRBV6-5 with TRBJ1-2; D call uncertain. V was pared by 5 bases and J by 4 bases, with 17 bases between. The CDR3 consists of 15 residues. CDR1 is MNHEY and CDR2 is SVGAGI in the germline V gene. DNA of the CDR3: TGTGCCAGCAGTCCGCGGAGGGAAGGTAGCTATGGCTACACCTTC. Translated, it gives CASSPRREGSYGYTF.

The chain recombines TRBV6-5 with TRBJ2-5; 7 nucleotides match TRBD1. V lost 0 bases and J lost 3; bases outside the gene matches: 1. The CDR3 runs 14 residues. Germline-derived CDR1 and CDR2 are MNHEY and SVGAGI. The chain's CDR3 is CASSYSTGKETQYF. The CDR3 DNA reads as TGTGCCAGCAGTTACTCGACAGGGAAAGAGACCCAGTACTTC.

The J gene is TRBJ2-3, the V gene TRBV7-2; 16 nucleotides agree with TRBD2. The CDR3 is made up of 18 amino acids. Per germline, CDR1 SGHTA and CDR2 FQGNSA. The junction had 6 bases not matched to a gene; V was cut back by 5 bases and J by 1 base. CDR3 sequence reads: CASSLGLAGGLGTDTQYF. The CDR3, as DNA: TGTGCCAGCAGCCTGGGACTAGCGGGGGGGCTAGGCACAGATACGCAGTATTTT.

This clone was seen once. The chain has TRBV11-3 and TRBJ2-7, with unresolved D. Germline loops: CDR1 SGHNT, CDR2 YENEEA. Trimming left V 1 base short and J 3 bases short, with 4 bases between. The CDR3 is 12 residues long. CDR3 in DNA: TGTGCCAGCAGCTTAGGCAGCTACGAGCAGTACTTC. This translates into CASSLGSYEQYF.

This clone was picked up one time. The chain employs TRBV30 and TRBJ2-7; 7 nucleotides align to TRBD1. V shed 2 bases, J shed 1 base, and the junction held 11 bases outside the gene matches. Germline assignment: CDR1 GTSNPN and CDR2 SVGIG (reference sequence). This CDR3 has 16 residues. The CDR3 DNA is TGTGCCTGGAGTCGACAAACCGGGACAGTGTCCTACGAGCAGTACTTC. Translating gives CAWSRQTGTVSYEQYF.

A single count supports this clone. The rearrangement links TRBV2 to TRBJ1-6; D perhaps matches TRBD1 (5 bases). V lost 5 bases, J lost 5 bases, and 13 bases lay in between. Germline CDR1 SNHLY, CDR2 FYNNEI. The CDR3 length is 15 residues. The chain's CDR3 is CASSTGSIDNSPLHF. In nucleotides, the CDR3 is TGTGCCAGCAGTACAGGTTCTATTGATAATTCACCCCTCCACTTT.

The chain employs TRBV9 and TRBJ1-2, with 9 bases that match TRBD1. V trimming: 5 bases; J trimming: 8 bases; junction bases outside the gene matches: 10. Looked up from germline, CDR1 is SGDLS and CDR2 is YYNGEE. This CDR3 comprises 14 residues. Here the CDR3 DNA reads TGTGCCAGCAGGGGACAGGGATCATTTTTCGGCTACACCTTC. It codes for CASRGQGSFFGYTF.

J is TRBJ2-7 and V is TRBV12-5; 7 nucleotides line up with TRBD2. The CDR3 has 18 amino acids. Germline V gene lookup returns CDR1 LGHNT and CDR2 FRNRAP. V gave up 0 bases and J gave up 0 bases; unmatched junction bases: 11. CDR3 region: CASGLVLAPVGNSYEQYF. As DNA, the CDR3 is TGTGCTAGTGGTTTGGTACTAGCGCCGGTAGGCAACTCCTACGAGCAGTACTTC.

J is TRBJ1-6 and V is TRBV5-1; tentative D call: TRBD1 (6 bases). CDR3 length equals 15 residues. Germline V gene lookup returns CDR1 SGHRS and CDR2 YFSETQ. Trimming stripped 6 bases from V and 6 bases from J, with 16 bases between. CDR3 DNA: TGCGCCAGCACCGTCGCCGGCAGGGGTAATTCACCCCTCCACTTT. This codes for CASTVAGRGNSPLHF.

V gene TRBV29-1 combines with J gene TRBJ2-7; a possible D gene is TRBD1 (5 bases). The ends were cut back, 6 bases at V and 2 bases at J, with 14 bases in the middle. Germline values: CDR1 SQVTM, CDR2 ANQGSEA. The CDR3 is 13 amino acids. Here the CDR3 DNA reads TGCAGCGTCGAGGACACCGTTACCTACGAGCAGTACTTC. Translating gives CSVEDTVTYEQYF.

The chain joins TRBV10-3 to TRBJ2-2; 7 bases map to TRBD1. Per the germline V gene, CDR1 is ENHRY and CDR2 is SYGVKD. The CDR3 is made up of 16 amino acids. V dropped 2 bases and J dropped 5; count of bases not matched to a gene: 8. The DNA for the CDR3 is TGTGCCATCAGTGAGCCCACAGGGGCAGTGACCGGGGAGCTGTTTTTT. Amino acids: CAISEPTGAVTGELFF.

The CDR3 sequence is CATSRDRVSYEQYF. The CDR3 bases are TGTGCCACCAGCAGAGATAGGGTCTCCTACGAGCAGTACTTC. The chain uses TRBV15 and TRBJ2-7; no clear D. Germline assignment: CDR1 LNHNV and CDR2 YYDKDF (reference sequence). The V and J ends lost 0 bases and 0 bases respectively, with 6 bases between them. This CDR3 region has 14 residues. The complete variable domain, with remaining parts taken from reference TRBV15 and TRBJ2-7, reads DAMVIQNPRYQVTQFGKPVTLSCSQTLNHNVMYWYQQKSSQAPKLLFHYYDKDFNNEADTPDNFQSRRPNTSFCFLDIRSPGLGDTAMYLCATSRDRVSYEQYFGPGTRLTVT.

The V and J genes are TRBV14 and TRBJ2-2; D remains ambiguous. The length of the CDR3 is 13 residues. The germline V gene has CDR1 SGHDN and CDR2 FVKESK. The V gene lost 3 bases and the J gene lost 7 bases, with 9 bases spanning the gap. In DNA form, the CDR3 reads TGTGCCAGCAGCCATTTTGGAGTCGGGGAGCTGTTTTTT. Protein: CASSHFGVGELFF.

This clone was recorded a few times. At the DNA level, this CDR3 is encoded by other sequences in the same sample as well. The J gene is TRBJ1-5, the V gene TRBV7-2; possibly TRBD1 for D (5 bases). This CDR3 contains 13 residues. V was shortened by 2 bases and J by 5 bases, with 7 bases between the two germline ends. CDR1 and CDR2 (germline): SGHTA, FQGNSA. The CDR3 protein is CASSLRGDQPQHF. CDR3 bases: TGTGCCAGCAGCTTACGGGGGGATCAGCCCCAGCATTTT.

The chain couples TRBV15 to TRBJ2-3, with 11 bases fitting TRBD2. J lost 4 bases, V lost 0 bases, and 3 bases had no gene match. Germline V gene data show CDR1 as LNHNV and CDR2 as YYDKDF (reference sequence). The CDR3 contains 16 residues. CDR3 bases: TGTGCCACCAGCAGAGAAGTAGCGGGAGGGGCAGATACGCAGTATTTT. As protein: CATSREVAGGADTQYF.

The genes are TRBV9 and TRBJ1-1; 7 positions match TRBD1. Germline lookup yields CDR1 SGDLS and CDR2 YYNGEE. V gave up 1 base and J gave up 5 bases; unmatched junction bases: 5. This CDR3 contains 14 residues. The CDR3 sequence is CASSVQGDSTEAFF. Written as DNA, the CDR3 is TGTGCCAGCAGCGTACAGGGGGATAGTACTGAAGCTTTCTTT.

In this sample, this clone turned up once. The chain employs TRBV4-3 and TRBJ2-1; 13 positions agree with TRBD2. The germline V gene encodes CDR1 LGHNA and CDR2 YSLEER. The CDR3 extends over 15 amino acids. Losses at the gene ends were 0 bases for V and 10 bases for J; bases not matched to a gene: 3. This CDR3 is CASSQDATSGGEQFF. The CDR3 coding sequence is TGCGCCAGCAGCCAAGATGCGACTAGCGGGGGGGAGCAGTTCTTC.

In its sample, this clone was seen a few times. This chain connects TRBV10-3 to TRBJ2-1, with 12 nucleotides matching TRBD2. V trimming: 4 bases; J trimming: 8 bases; junction bases outside the gene matches: 6. Germline CDR1 reads ENHRY; CDR2 reads SYGVKD. This CDR3 contains 15 residues. CDR3 DNA sequence: TGTGCCATCAGTGTTGGGACTAGCGGGTCAGATGAGCAGTTCTTC. Residues: CAISVGTSGSDEQFF.